This T cell receptor (beta chain) is drawn from a study of shared clonotypes between healthy human individuals. For the study at large: Donors were two women and a few men aged 18 to 49.

Original data processing: ImmunoSEQ junction-only sequences lacked quality scores, so their filtering differed. The data were produced by immunoSEQ multiplex PCR, yet TCRdb's version contains in-frame clones alone and is incomplete. The D gene and trimming were derived from the DNA, and the V and J assignments and clone size from that table. Altogether fewer than 800,000 clones are present, about 91% being singletons, with the ten largest covering 24%. CD45RO negativity and positive selection for CCR7 defined naive CD8 cells, a population that excluded terminally differentiated effector memory CD45RA+ cells. The healthy adult donors were HIV-negative and reported no recent acute infections or vaccinations. In the case of this clone: What it binds is unknown. Other DNA sequences of this sample code for an identical CDR3.

Germline V CDR1 and CDR2: SEHNR, FQNEAQ (reference sequence). There are 12 residues in the CDR3. Trimming stripped 11 bases from V and 4 bases from J, with 14 bases between. General study points: Sequencing depth was predicted to influence how clonotypes are shared among donors.

The sequenced sample consisted of naive CD8+ T cells sorted from blood. The clonotype was recovered from a young man in good health. The V gene is TRBV7-9, the J gene TRBJ1-1, with D perhaps TRBD1 (6 bases). The CDR3 is CASSRGATEAFF. The CDR3, as DNA: TGTGCCTCTTCCAGGGGAGCCACTGAAGCTTTCTTT.